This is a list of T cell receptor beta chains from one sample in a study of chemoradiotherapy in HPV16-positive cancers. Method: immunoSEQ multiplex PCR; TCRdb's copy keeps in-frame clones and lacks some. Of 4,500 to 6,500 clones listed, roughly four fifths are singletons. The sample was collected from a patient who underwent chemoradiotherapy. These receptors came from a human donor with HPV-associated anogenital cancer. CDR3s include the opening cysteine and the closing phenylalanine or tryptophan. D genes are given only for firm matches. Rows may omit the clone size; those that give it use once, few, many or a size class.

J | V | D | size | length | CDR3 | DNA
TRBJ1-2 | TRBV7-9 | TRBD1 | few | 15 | CASSLATGAVYGYTF | TGTGCCAGCAGCTTAGCGACAGGGGCCGTCTATGGCTACACCTTC
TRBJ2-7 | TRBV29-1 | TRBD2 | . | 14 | CSVRPAGGPYEQYF | TGCAGCGTTAGGCCGGCGGGGGGACCCTACGAGCAGTACTTC
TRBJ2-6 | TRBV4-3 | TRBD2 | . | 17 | CASSQETSGSGANVLTF | TGCGCCAGCAGCCAAGAGACTAGCGGCTCTGGGGCCAACGTCCTGACTTTC
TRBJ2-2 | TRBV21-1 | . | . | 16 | CASSSPHGPNTGELFF | TGTGCCAGCAGCTCCCCACACGGGCCAAACACCGGGGAGCTGTTTTTT
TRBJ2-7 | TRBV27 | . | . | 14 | CASSNQKSSYEQYF | TGTGCCAGCAGTAACCAAAAAAGCTCCTACGAGCAGTACTTC
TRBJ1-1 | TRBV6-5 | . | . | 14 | CASSANRKNTEAFF | TGTGCCAGCAGTGCAAACAGGAAGAACACTGAAGCTTTCTTT
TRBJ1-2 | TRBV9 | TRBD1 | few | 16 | CASSSSPQGIDYGYTF | TGTGCCAGCAGCTCCTCACCACAGGGGATTGACTATGGCTACACCTTC
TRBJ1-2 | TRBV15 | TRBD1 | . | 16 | CATSSEGQGGGYGYTF | TGTGCCACCAGCAGCGAGGGACAGGGTGGGGGCTATGGCTACACCTTC
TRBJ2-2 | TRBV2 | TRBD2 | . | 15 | CASSRLAGGDGELFF | TGTGCCAGCAGTAGACTAGCGGGGGGGGACGGGGAGCTGTTTTTT
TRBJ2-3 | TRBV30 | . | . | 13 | CAWSDSHTDTQYF | TGTGCCTGGAGTGACTCCCACACGGATACGCAGTATTTT